This is a list of T cell receptor beta chains from one sample in a study of cytomegalovirus exposure and HLA in healthy donors. Libraries were prepared by immunoSEQ multiplex PCR; TCRdb keeps only in-frame clonotypes and omits some of them. The sample consists of approximately 75,000 clones, 80% to 90% of them appearing once. Material: PBMCs. The receptors originated from a man aged 70-80 years in good health and CMV-seropositive. CDR3s include the opening cysteine and the closing phenylalanine or tryptophan. The order of the fields is J gene, clone size, D gene, V gene, CDR3 protein, CDR3 DNA. The D gene is left open where the match is weak. Size tells how often a clone was seen (once, few, many) or the class of an expanded clone, and some rows leave it out.

J: TRBJ2-7; size: NA; D: NA; V: TRBV28; CDR3: CATGVHYEQYF; DNA: TGTGCCACAGGGGTTCACTACGAGCAGTACTTC
J: TRBJ1-2; size: few; D: NA; V: TRBV5-4; CDR3: CASSLAGNGYTF; DNA: TGTGCCAGCAGCTTGGCCGGGAATGGCTACACCTTC
J: TRBJ2-7; size: NA; D: NA; V: TRBV5-6; CDR3: CASSLYYEQYF; DNA: TGTGCCAGCAGCCTATACTACGAGCAGTACTTC
J: TRBJ2-5; size: NA; D: NA; V: TRBV5-4; CDR3: CASSLKSGGQVETQYF; DNA: TGTGCCAGCAGCCTGAAGAGTGGAGGCCAAGTCGAGACCCAGTACTTC
J: TRBJ2-3; size: NA; D: NA; V: TRBV27; CDR3: CASSHTDTQYF; DNA: TGTGCCAGCAGTCACACAGATACGCAGTATTTT
J: TRBJ2-5; size: NA; D: TRBD1; V: TRBV11-2; CDR3: CASSELGTVRTQYF; DNA: TGTGCCAGCAGCGAGTTAGGGACAGTGAGGACCCAGTACTTC
J: TRBJ1-6; size: NA; D: NA; V: TRBV4-3; CDR3: CASSPRAGGDSPLHF; DNA: TGCGCCAGCAGCCCCCGCGCGGGAGGTGATTCACCCCTCCACTTT
J: TRBJ1-2; size: once; D: NA; V: TRBV5-1; CDR3: CASSLGSSVIYGYTF; DNA: TGCGCCAGCAGCTTGGGGTCGAGTGTGATCTATGGCTACACCTTC
J: TRBJ1-1; size: NA; D: NA; V: TRBV12-5; CDR3: CASGLRGPNTEAFF; DNA: TGTGCTAGTGGTCTCAGGGGACCGAACACTGAAGCTTTCTTT
J: TRBJ2-5; size: NA; D: NA; V: TRBV6-1; CDR3: CASSHPDRRTQYF; DNA: TGTGCCAGCAGTCACCCCGACAGAAGGACCCAGTACTTC
J: TRBJ2-3; size: NA; D: NA; V: TRBV14; CDR3: CASSPRTQLKGDTQYF; DNA: TGTGCCAGCAGCCCAAGGACTCAGCTGAAAGGAGATACGCAGTATTTT
J: TRBJ2-2; size: NA; D: TRBD1; V: TRBV2; CDR3: CASRKQGTGELFF; DNA: TGTGCCAGCAGAAAACAGGGGACCGGGGAGCTGTTTTTT
J: TRBJ2-3; size: NA; D: TRBD2; V: TRBV2; CDR3: CASRSRGGVVDTQYF; DNA: TGTGCCAGCAGATCGCGGGGGGGGGTTGTAGATACGCAGTATTTT
J: TRBJ2-5; size: NA; D: NA; V: TRBV15; CDR3: CATVKQGPLRPAQYF; DNA: TGTGCCACCGTTAAACAGGGTCCCCTCCGACCGGCCCAGTACTTC
J: TRBJ1-1; size: NA; D: NA; V: TRBV29-1; CDR3: CSVNRDSF; DNA: TGCAGCGTTAACCGGGACTCTTTT
J: TRBJ2-2; size: NA; D: NA; V: TRBV7-8; CDR3: CASSLVREMGTGELFF; DNA: TGTGCCAGCAGCTTAGTACGGGAAATGGGCACCGGGGAGCTGTTTTTT
J: TRBJ2-7; size: few; D: TRBD2; V: TRBV6-4; CDR3: CASSDSGLAESSYEQYF; DNA: TGTGCCAGCAGTGACTCAGGACTAGCGGAAAGCTCCTACGAGCAGTACTTC
J: TRBJ1-6; size: few; D: TRBD1; V: TRBV2; CDR3: CASSEARTGGNSPLHF; DNA: TGTGCCAGCAGTGAAGCGCGGACAGGGGGGAATTCACCCCTCCACTTT
J: TRBJ1-1; size: NA; D: NA; V: TRBV9; CDR3: CASSPQGNTEAFF; DNA: TGTGCCAGCAGCCCACAGGGGAACACTGAAGCTTTCTTT
J: TRBJ1-5; size: NA; D: NA; V: TRBV6-5; CDR3: CASSYSQGNQPQHF; DNA: TGTGCCAGCAGTTACTCGCAGGGGAATCAGCCCCAGCATTTT
J: TRBJ2-5; size: few; D: NA; V: TRBV2; CDR3: CASRLEETQYF; DNA: TGTGCCAGCAGACTAGAAGAGACCCAGTACTTC
J: TRBJ1-1; size: NA; D: NA; V: TRBV6-5; CDR3: CATERSGVGTEAFF; DNA: TGTGCCACCGAAAGGTCAGGGGTGGGCACTGAAGCTTTCTTT
J: TRBJ1-2; size: NA; D: NA; V: TRBV5-4; CDR3: CASSLASGTNYGYTF; DNA: TGTGCCAGCAGCTTGGCATCAGGGACTAACTATGGCTACACCTTC
J: TRBJ1-1; size: NA; D: NA; V: TRBV11-2; CDR3: CASSLRAPGGVGTEAFF; DNA: TGTGCCAGCAGCTTAAGGGCCCCTGGAGGGGTGGGCACTGAAGCTTTCTTT
J: TRBJ2-5; size: NA; D: NA; V: TRBV5-4; CDR3: CASSLEQGWQETQYF; DNA: TGTGCCAGCAGCCTCGAACAGGGTTGGCAAGAGACCCAGTACTTC
J: TRBJ2-7; size: NA; D: TRBD1; V: TRBV10-1; CDR3: CASSEEQGSSYEQYF; DNA: TGCGCCAGCAGTGAGGAACAGGGGAGCTCCTACGAGCAGTACTTC
J: TRBJ2-1; size: NA; D: TRBD2; V: TRBV2; CDR3: CASSGLAGPINEQFF; DNA: TGTGCCAGCAGTGGCCTAGCGGGACCAATCAATGAGCAGTTCTTC
J: TRBJ1-2; size: NA; D: TRBD1; V: TRBV18; CDR3: CASSPGQTNGYTF; DNA: TGTGCCAGCTCCCCGGGACAGACCAATGGCTACACCTTC
J: TRBJ1-2; size: NA; D: NA; V: TRBV11-2; CDR3: CASSYTVSYGYTF; DNA: TGTGCCAGCAGCTACACAGTGAGCTATGGCTACACCTTC
J: TRBJ2-7; size: NA; D: NA; V: TRBV4-3; CDR3: CASSLAWQGTYEQYF; DNA: TGCGCCAGCAGCCTAGCCTGGCAGGGAACCTACGAGCAGTACTTC
J: TRBJ2-7; size: NA; D: NA; V: TRBV7-2; CDR3: CASSLASSGYNSYEQYF; DNA: TGTGCCAGCAGCCTTGCTTCAAGCGGCTACAATTCCTACGAGCAGTACTTC
J: TRBJ2-7; size: once; D: NA; V: TRBV6-5; CDR3: CASSRDSYYEQYF; DNA: TGTGCCAGCAGTAGGGACTCTTACTACGAGCAGTACTTC
J: TRBJ2-2; size: medium-sized; D: TRBD1; V: TRBV5-1; CDR3: CASSLGQGNTGELFF; DNA: TGCGCCAGCAGCTTGGGACAGGGGAACACCGGGGAGCTGTTTTTT
J: TRBJ2-1; size: NA; D: NA; V: TRBV30; CDR3: CAWSVREYNEQFF; DNA: TGTGCCTGGAGTGTACGGGAGTACAATGAGCAGTTCTTC
J: TRBJ1-4; size: few; D: NA; V: TRBV6-5; CDR3: CASSRTADEKLFF; DNA: TGTGCCAGCAGTCGGACTGCGGATGAAAAACTGTTTTTT
J: TRBJ2-3; size: NA; D: TRBD2; V: TRBV18; CDR3: CASSSGAGGADTQYF; DNA: TGTGCCAGCTCATCAGGTGCGGGAGGGGCAGATACGCAGTATTTT
J: TRBJ2-2; size: NA; D: NA; V: TRBV27; CDR3: CASRGDTGELFF; DNA: TGTGCCAGCAGAGGGGACACCGGGGAGCTGTTTTTT
J: TRBJ2-1; size: NA; D: TRBD2; V: TRBV11-2; CDR3: CASSLGASGSRVEQFF; DNA: TGTGCCAGCAGCTTAGGGGCTAGCGGGAGTCGGGTTGAGCAGTTCTTC
J: TRBJ2-7; size: NA; D: TRBD1; V: TRBV6-5; CDR3: CASSYSYWDRDEQYF; DNA: TGTGCCAGCAGTTACTCATACTGGGACAGGGACGAGCAGTACTTC
J: TRBJ1-2; size: few; D: TRBD1; V: TRBV5-1; CDR3: CASSLQGSNGYTF; DNA: TGCGCCAGCAGCCTACAGGGGAGTAATGGCTACACCTTC
J: TRBJ1-1; size: NA; D: TRBD1; V: TRBV6-1; CDR3: CASKGDRVNTEAFF; DNA: TGTGCCAGCAAGGGGGACAGGGTGAACACTGAAGCTTTCTTT
J: TRBJ1-2; size: NA; D: NA; V: TRBV4-2; CDR3: CASSQRNYGYTF; DNA: TGTGCCAGCAGCCAGAGGAACTATGGCTACACCTTC
J: TRBJ1-1; size: NA; D: NA; V: TRBV11-2; CDR3: CASSTLRTATEAFF; DNA: TGTGCCAGCAGCACCCTTCGGACAGCCACTGAAGCTTTCTTT
J: TRBJ1-4; size: NA; D: NA; V: TRBV18; CDR3: CASSPRTATNEKLFF; DNA: TGTGCCAGCTCACCAAGGACAGCAACTAATGAAAAACTGTTTTTT
J: TRBJ2-3; size: NA; D: TRBD2; V: TRBV10-3; CDR3: CAIRPGLAGVPDTQYF; DNA: TGTGCCATCAGGCCGGGACTAGCGGGAGTACCAGATACGCAGTATTTT
J: TRBJ2-5; size: few; D: NA; V: TRBV5-1; CDR3: CASSFGNRETQYF; DNA: TGCGCCAGCAGCTTTGGTAACAGAGAGACCCAGTACTTC
J: TRBJ2-1; size: NA; D: TRBD2; V: TRBV10-3; CDR3: CASKDSGRGDEQFF; DNA: TGTGCCAGCAAAGACTCCGGGAGGGGCGATGAGCAGTTCTTC
J: TRBJ1-1; size: NA; D: NA; V: TRBV19; CDR3: CASSISLEGSEAFF; DNA: TGTGCCAGTAGTATTTCCCTAGAAGGATCTGAAGCTTTCTTT
J: TRBJ1-2; size: NA; D: TRBD1; V: TRBV5-1; CDR3: CASSPSRTGDNYGYTF; DNA: TGCGCCAGCAGCCCCTCGAGGACAGGGGATAACTATGGCTACACCTTC
J: TRBJ2-1; size: NA; D: NA; V: TRBV9; CDR3: CASSVGGALAGEQFF; DNA: TGTGCCAGCAGCGTAGGTGGAGCCCTGGCGGGTGAGCAGTTCTTC
J: TRBJ2-7; size: NA; D: TRBD1; V: TRBV15; CDR3: CATSGGPNSYEQYF; DNA: TGTGCCACCTCAGGGGGCCCGAACTCCTACGAGCAGTACTTC
J: TRBJ2-5; size: NA; D: NA; V: TRBV12-2; CDR3: CASRSGGLEETQYF; DNA: TGTGCAAGTCGCTCCGGGGGACTGGAAGAGACCCAGTACTTC
J: TRBJ1-1; size: NA; D: NA; V: TRBV11-3; CDR3: CASSLNHMNTEAFF; DNA: TGTGCCAGCAGCTTAAATCACATGAACACTGAAGCTTTCTTT
J: TRBJ1-5; size: NA; D: TRBD1; V: TRBV2; CDR3: CASSKGQGGQPQHF; DNA: TGTGCCAGCAGTAAGGGACAGGGGGGTCAGCCCCAGCATTTT
J: TRBJ2-2; size: NA; D: TRBD2; V: TRBV6-6; CDR3: CASSRLAGDTGELFF; DNA: TGTGCCAGCAGTAGACTAGCGGGAGACACCGGGGAGCTGTTTTTT
J: TRBJ2-7; size: NA; D: NA; V: TRBV6-5; CDR3: CASSPGWEQYF; DNA: TGTGCCAGCAGTCCCGGGTGGGAGCAGTACTTC
J: TRBJ2-3; size: few; D: TRBD2; V: TRBV6-1; CDR3: CASKTSGTADTQYF; DNA: TGTGCCAGCAAAACTAGCGGGACGGCCGATACGCAGTATTTT